Listed below are T cell receptor beta chains from one sample, sequenced in a study of blood T cells in healthy people across ages. A single record per CDR3 protein comes from TCRdb applying MiXCR to the 5' RACE reads. The sample lists around 1,700,000 distinct CDR3 sequences; approximately 30% were seen once. The sample comprised blood. These receptors all stem from a woman aged 25 to 39 in good health. Both conserved end residues are part of each CDR3. D genes are given only for firm matches. Size is stated for part of the rows, as once, few or many counts, or as a class when the clone is expanded.

TRBJ2-1 NA NA TRBV12-3/TRBV12-4 CASRTGASGVHSEQLF TGTGCCAGCCGGACAGGGGCTAGCGGGGTCCACAGTGAGCAGCTCTTC
TRBJ2-3 TRBD1 few TRBV2 CASRDRVQGDTQYF TGTGCCAGCAGGGACAGGGTTCAAGGGGATACGCAGTATTTT
TRBJ1-2 TRBD1 NA TRBV24-1 CATSGPKTGAVGGYTF TGTGCCACCAGTGGCCCGAAGACAGGGGCGGTCGGGGGCTACACCTTC
TRBJ2-5 NA many TRBV29-1 CSVDLPQEETQYF TGCAGCGTTGATTTGCCTCAAGAGGAGACCCAGTACTTC
TRBJ2-5 TRBD2 once TRBV12-3/TRBV12-4 CASSAGTSGGGGQETQYF TGTGCCAGCAGTGCCGGGACTAGCGGGGGGGGCGGGCAAGAGACCCAGTACTTC
TRBJ2-5 NA few TRBV7-2 CASSLAPSLRETQYF TGTGCCAGCAGCTTAGCCCCTAGCTTGAGGGAGACCCAGTACTTC
TRBJ2-1 TRBD2 NA TRBV11-2 CASSLGGASGFSDSSYNEQFF TGTGCCAGCAGCTTAGGCGGTGCTAGCGGGTTCTCCGATAGCTCCTACAATGAGCAGTTCTTC
TRBJ2-1 TRBD2 NA TRBV6-2/TRBV6-3 CASSPSESGSRQFF TGTGCCAGCAGTCCGTCGGAAAGCGGGAGTAGGCAGTTCTTC
TRBJ2-2 TRBD1 NA TRBV29-1 CSVENRGNHGELFF TGCAGCGTCGAAAACAGGGGGAATCACGGGGAGCTGTTTTTT
TRBJ2-1 NA few TRBV6-5 CASKPGTLSYNEQFF TGTGCCAGCAAGCCCGGGACTTTGTCCTACAATGAGCAGTTCTTC
TRBJ2-5 NA many TRBV10-3 CAISDKKETQYF TGTGCCATCAGTGACAAGAAAGAGACCCAGTACTTC
TRBJ2-3 NA few TRBV7-2 CASSLGGAASTDTQYF TGTGCCAGCAGCTTAGGCGGTGCGGCTAGCACAGATACGCAGTATTTT
TRBJ1-5 NA NA TRBV19 CASSPRRQLSNQPQHF TGTGCCAGTAGTCCAAGGAGACAGCTTAGCAATCAGCCCCAGCATTTT
TRBJ2-5 TRBD1 few TRBV12-3/TRBV12-4 CASSGTGGKLYF TGTGCCAGCAGTGGGACAGGGGGCAAGTTGTACTTC
TRBJ2-5 TRBD1 NA TRBV4-1 CASSLSGTGGETQYF TGCGCCAGCAGCCTGTCCGGGACAGGGGGCGAGACCCAGTACTTC
TRBJ1-6 NA many TRBV5-1 CASSLETANSPLHF TGTGCCAGCAGCTTAGAGACAGCTAATTCACCCCTCCACTTT
TRBJ2-3 NA NA TRBV7-2 CASSLIGADTQYF TGTGCCAGCAGCTTAATCGGGGCAGATACGCAGTATTTT
TRBJ2-3 TRBD2 NA TRBV28 CASSLGLAGAGGTDTQYF TGTGCCAGCAGTTTAGGCCTAGCGGGGGCCGGAGGCACAGATACGCAGTATTTT
TRBJ1-1 NA NA TRBV20-1 CSARGGSMNTEAFF TGCAGTGCTAGAGGGGGCAGCATGAACACTGAAGCTTTCTTT
TRBJ1-1 NA NA TRBV11-2 CASSPRRARERPEAFF TGTGCCAGCAGCCCACGAAGAGCACGGGAGCGCCCTGAAGCTTTCTTT
TRBJ1-2 TRBD1 NA TRBV11-2 CASSFGTGGGGYTF TGTGCCAGCAGCTTTGGGACAGGGGGAGGTGGCTACACCTTC
TRBJ2-7 TRBD2 many TRBV6-5 CASSPPASGTSYEQYF TGTGCCAGCAGTCCCCCGGCTAGCGGGACGTCCTACGAGCAGTACTTC
TRBJ2-5 TRBD2 many TRBV29-1 CSVGGLDSLETQYF TGCAGCGTTGGGGGACTAGACTCTCTGGAGACCCAGTACTTC
TRBJ1-5 NA NA TRBV6-6 CASSPSRSDQPQHF TGTGCCAGCAGCCCCAGCAGAAGCGATCAGCCCCAGCATTTT
TRBJ2-7 TRBD2 few TRBV29-1 CSVEVGLAGVEQYF TGCAGCGTTGAAGTAGGACTAGCGGGAGTCGAGCAGTACTTC
TRBJ2-7 TRBD2 many TRBV29-1 CSVEVGDYSYYEQYF TGCAGCGTTGAAGTAGGGGACTATTCGTACTACGAGCAGTACTTC
TRBJ1-5 NA few TRBV6-2/TRBV6-3 CASSYSRQPQHF TGTGCCAGCAGTTACTCGCGTCAGCCCCAGCATTTT
TRBJ2-1 TRBD2 many TRBV20-1 CSARLAGGEQFF TGCAGCGCGAGGTTGGCGGGAGGCGAGCAGTTCTTC
TRBJ2-1 TRBD1 many TRBV28 CASSSSPGQGANEQFF TGTGCCAGCAGTTCATCCCCGGGACAGGGGGCTAATGAGCAGTTCTTC
TRBJ2-5 NA NA TRBV25-1 CASREYGRGETQYF TGTGCCAGCAGGGAATATGGGAGGGGGGAGACCCAGTACTTC
TRBJ2-6 NA few TRBV3-1 CASSRVTTRVSGANVLTF TGTGCCAGCAGCCGGGTCACGACCCGCGTCTCTGGGGCCAACGTCCTGACTTTC
TRBJ1-1 NA few TRBV7-2 CASSSQSTEAFF TGTGCCAGCAGCTCGCAGTCCACTGAAGCTTTCTTT
TRBJ2-7 NA NA TRBV6-2/TRBV6-3 CASRNRWGEQYF TGTGCCAGCAGAAACAGATGGGGCGAGCAGTACTTC
TRBJ2-3 NA NA TRBV20-1 CSASFSVTDTQYF TGCAGTGCTTCTTTCTCCGTCACAGATACGCAGTATTTT
TRBJ2-7 NA NA TRBV27 CAGSSGGLPYFGEQYF TGTGCCGGCAGTTCCGGAGGTTTGCCCTACTTCGGGGAGCAGTACTTC
TRBJ1-4 NA NA TRBV10-3 CAISGGGFEKLFF TGTGCCATCAGTGGCGGAGGGTTCGAAAAACTGTTTTTT
TRBJ1-6 NA few TRBV6-1 CASSPRVRAGAYNSPLHF TGTGCCAGCAGTCCGAGGGTTCGTGCAGGGGCATATAATTCACCCCTCCACTTT
TRBJ1-2 NA NA TRBV28 CACGGGANYGYTF TGTGCCTGCGGCGGGGGGGCCAATTATGGCTACACCTTC
TRBJ2-5 NA NA TRBV7-9 CASSSPGYGETQYF TGTGCCAGCAGCTCCCCAGGGTACGGCGAGACCCAGTACTTC
TRBJ2-5 TRBD1 few TRBV20-1 CSAFRTGWETQYF TGCAGTGCTTTCCGGACAGGGTGGGAGACCCAGTACTTC
TRBJ2-3 NA few TRBV30 CAWSEAPTQYF TGTGCCTGGAGTGAGGCACCAACGCAGTATTTT
TRBJ2-7 NA many TRBV20-1 CSARDDETGPYEQYF TGCAGTGCTAGAGATGACGAGACAGGACCCTACGAGCAGTACTTC
TRBJ2-1 TRBD2 NA TRBV7-2 CASSFQRGRANEQFF TGTGCCAGCAGCTTTCAACGCGGGAGGGCCAATGAGCAGTTCTTC
TRBJ1-5 NA few TRBV2 CASSDEGGRQPQHF TGTGCCAGCAGTGATGAGGGGGGCAGGCAGCCCCAGCATTTT
TRBJ2-7 NA many TRBV6-5 CASSYHRVYEQYF TGTGCCAGCAGTTACCACAGGGTCTACGAGCAGTACTTC
TRBJ2-7 TRBD2 NA TRBV10-3 CAIGTIGGISYNEQYF TGTGCCATTGGGACTATCGGGGGGATTTCCTACAATGAGCAGTACTTC
TRBJ2-7 NA many TRBV7-2 CASSLDLAATSEQYF TGTGCCAGCAGCTTAGATTTGGCAGCCACGTCGGAGCAGTACTTC
TRBJ2-4 TRBD1 many TRBV28 CASTPTGTGLNIQYF TGTGCCAGCACCCCGACCGGGACAGGCCTCAACATTCAGTACTTC
TRBJ2-3 TRBD2 NA TRBV6-1 CASSEGVAGATTDTQYF TGTGCCAGCAGTGAAGGGGTAGCGGGGGCAACCACAGATACGCAGTATTTT
TRBJ2-5 TRBD1 NA TRBV7-2 CASSPRTGSRGYQEIQYF TGTGCCAGCAGCCCCAGGACAGGGAGTCGGGGGTACCAAGAGATCCAGTACTTC
TRBJ1-1 NA few TRBV29-1 CSVAQGTTEAFF TGCAGCGTTGCTCAGGGGACCACTGAAGCTTTCTTT